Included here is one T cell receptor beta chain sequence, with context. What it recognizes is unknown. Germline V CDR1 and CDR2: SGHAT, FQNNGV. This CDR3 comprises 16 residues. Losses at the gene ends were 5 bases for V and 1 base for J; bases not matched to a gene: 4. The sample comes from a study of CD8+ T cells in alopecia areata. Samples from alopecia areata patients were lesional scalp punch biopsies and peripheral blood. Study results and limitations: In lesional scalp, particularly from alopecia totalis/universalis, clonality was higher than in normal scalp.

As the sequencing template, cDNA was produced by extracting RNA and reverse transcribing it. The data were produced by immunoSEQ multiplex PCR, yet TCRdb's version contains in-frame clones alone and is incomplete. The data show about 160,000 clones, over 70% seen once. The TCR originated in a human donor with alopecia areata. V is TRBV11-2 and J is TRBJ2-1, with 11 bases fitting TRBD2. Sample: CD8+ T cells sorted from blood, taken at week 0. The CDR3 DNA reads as TGTGCCAGCAGCGATACTAGCGGGAGTTCCTACAATGAGCAGTTCTTC. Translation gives CASSDTSGSSYNEQFF.